This section outlines one T cell receptor (beta chain) sequence together with its context. This entry is derived from a study of blood T cell repertoires in COVID-19. Per the germline V gene, CDR1 is KGHSH and CDR2 is LQKENI. The CDR3 runs 14 residues. V dropped 2 bases and J dropped 4 bases, with 11 bases sitting between them. Generated by immunoSEQ multiplex PCR, the TCRdb table keeps only in-frame clones and is missing some. The table includes 300,000 to 400,000 clones, roughly 87% detected once. This TCR derives from a man younger than 45 with COVID-19, enrolled during active disease. This rearrangement joins TRBV18 to TRBJ1-2; D may be TRBD1 (6 bases). The specimen sequenced was peripheral blood. The CDR3 DNA is TGTGCCAGCTCACCAATAGACAGGTCCTATGGCTACACCTTC. Translating gives CASSPIDRSYGYTF.